These 9 T cell receptor beta chains originate from one sample sequenced in a study of control samples from healthy donors and cancer patients. The protocol was immunoSEQ multiplex PCR, while the TCRdb copy is restricted to in-frame clones and leaves out a portion. The sample comprises 55,000 to 70,000 clones, less than 95% of which are singletons, and about 0.91% rests with the top ten. Sequencing was carried out using PBMCs. All receptors derive from a man aged 30 to 45 with colorectal cancer.

The chain is built from TRBV5-1 and TRBJ2-5, with no clear D. The CDR3 loop spans 13 amino acids. The V gene lost 0 bases and the J gene lost 4 bases, with 7 bases spanning the gap. The germline V gene has CDR1 SGHRS and CDR2 YFSETQ. The CDR3 bases are TGCGCCAGCAGCTTGGACATTGGAGAGACCCAGTACTTC. Its protein product is CASSLDIGETQYF. The full variable domain, rest sourced from reference TRBV5-1 and TRBJ2-5, is KAGVTQTPRYLIKTRGQQVTLSCSPISGHRSVSWYQQTPGQGLQFLFEYFSETQRNKGNFPGRFSGRQFSNSRSEMNVSTLELGDSALYLCASSLDIGETQYFGPGTRLLVL.

The chain carries TRBV13 and TRBJ1-2; possible D gene TRBD1, 5 bases. This CDR3 spans 14 amino acids. Germline V gene data show CDR1 as PRHDT and CDR2 as FYEKMQ (reference sequence). V lost 2 bases and J lost 6, with 13 bases in between. The CDR3 spells CASSLKAGYDGYTF. CDR3 DNA: TGTGCCAGCAGCTTAAAAGCAGGGTATGATGGCTACACCTTC.

The gene calls are TRBV6-5 and TRBJ2-3, with D maybe TRBD2 (5 bases). CDR1 MNHEY and CDR2 SVGAGI come from the germline V gene. The length of the CDR3 is 14 residues. Trimming stripped 7 bases from V and 3 bases from J, with 14 bases between. The CDR3 loop is CASKRVGATDTQYF. CDR3 coding DNA: TGTGCCAGCAAAAGGGTGGGAGCAACAGATACGCAGTATTTT.

This chain uses TRBV6-5 with TRBJ1-2, with 8 bases that match TRBD1. Germline values: CDR1 MNHEY, CDR2 SVGAGI. V lost 2 bases and J lost 4; bases outside the gene matches: 3. This CDR3 comprises 14 residues. CDR3 DNA sequence: TGTGCCAGCAGTTACAGTGGACAGGGCTATGGCTACACCTTC. As protein: CASSYSGQGYGYTF.

V gene TRBV4-2 combines with J gene TRBJ1-5, with D possibly matching TRBD1 (5 bases). This CDR3 region has 14 residues. With 0 bases removed from V and 11 bases from J, the gap between germline ends came to 14 bases. In germline, CDR1 is LGHNA, CDR2 YNFKEQ. In nucleotides, the CDR3 is TGTGCCAGCAGCCAAGATGGGACTGGGGGTTCCCAGCATTTT. Protein sequence: CASSQDGTGGSQHF.

The chain links TRBV9 to TRBJ2-1; D is perhaps TRBD2 (5 bases). This CDR3 is 14 amino acids long. Trimming removed 2 bases at V and 2 bases at J, with 8 bases between. Per germline, CDR1 SGDLS and CDR2 YYNGEE. The CDR3 DNA reads as TGTGCCAGCAGCGTCGGGGAGACCTACAATGAGCAGTTCTTC. The encoded protein is CASSVGETYNEQFF.

This chain uses TRBV19 with TRBJ1-2; 9 nucleotides agree with TRBD1. The length of the CDR3 is 17 residues. V dropped 0 bases and J dropped 9; count of bases not matched to a gene: 14. CDR1 and CDR2 (germline): LNHDA, SQIVND (reference sequence). This CDR3 is CASSIDSGTGLYRSYTF. CDR3 DNA sequence: TGTGCCAGTAGTATAGATTCCGGGACAGGGCTTTATAGAAGCTACACCTTC. Filled out from reference TRBV19 and TRBJ1-2, the complete variable domain reads DGGITQSPKYLFRKEGQNVTLSCEQNLNHDAMYWYRQDPGQGLRLIYYSQIVNDFQKGDIAEGYSVSREKKESFPLTVTSAQKNPTAFYLCASSIDSGTGLYRSYTFGSGTRLTVV.

The chain is built from TRBV5-1 and TRBJ1-1; D possibly corresponds to TRBD1 (5 bases). Trimming stripped 0 bases from V and 8 bases from J, with 14 bases between. The CDR3 totals 14 residues. Per the germline V gene, CDR1 is SGHRS and CDR2 is YFSETQ. The chain's CDR3 is CASSLGGAGGEAFF. Here the CDR3 DNA reads TGCGCCAGCAGCTTGGGTGGTGCTGGGGGGGAAGCTTTCTTT.

About this clone: The sample holds other DNA sequences that translate to the same CDR3. The CDR3 reads CAWTGGPAGPQHF. The CDR3 DNA reads TGTGCCTGGACGGGGGGCCCCGCGGGGCCCCAGCATTTT. The chain uses TRBV30 and TRBJ1-5; D may be TRBD1 (6 bases). Germline V CDR1 and CDR2: GTSNPN, SVGIG (reference sequence). This CDR3 comprises 13 residues. With 4 bases removed from V and 9 bases from J, the gap between germline ends came to 16 bases.